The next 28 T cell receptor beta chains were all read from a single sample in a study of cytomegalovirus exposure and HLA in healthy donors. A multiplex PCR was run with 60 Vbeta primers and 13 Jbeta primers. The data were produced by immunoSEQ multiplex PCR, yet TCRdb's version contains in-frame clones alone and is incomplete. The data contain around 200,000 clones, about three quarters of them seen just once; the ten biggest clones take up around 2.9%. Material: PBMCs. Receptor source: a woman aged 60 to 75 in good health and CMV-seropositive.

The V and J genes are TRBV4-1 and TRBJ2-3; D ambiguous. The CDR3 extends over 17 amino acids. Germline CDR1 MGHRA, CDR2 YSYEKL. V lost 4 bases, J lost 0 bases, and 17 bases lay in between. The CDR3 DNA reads TGCGCCAGCAGCCGAGCAAGCAACCCTTCTAGCACAGATACGCAGTATTTT. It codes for CASSRASNPSSTDTQYF.

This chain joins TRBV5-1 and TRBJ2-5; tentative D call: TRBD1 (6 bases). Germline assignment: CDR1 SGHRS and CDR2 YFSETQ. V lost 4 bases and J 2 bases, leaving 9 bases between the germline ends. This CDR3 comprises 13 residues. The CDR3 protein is CASSKDSQETQYF. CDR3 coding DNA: TGCGCCAGCAGCAAGGACAGTCAAGAGACCCAGTACTTC.

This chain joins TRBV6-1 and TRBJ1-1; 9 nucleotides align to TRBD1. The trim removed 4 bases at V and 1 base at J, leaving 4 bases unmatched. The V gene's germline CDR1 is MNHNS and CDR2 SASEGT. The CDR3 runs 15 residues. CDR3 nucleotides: TGTGCCAGCAGTGGCACGGGACAGGGGAACACTGAAGCTTTCTTT. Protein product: CASSGTGQGNTEAFF.

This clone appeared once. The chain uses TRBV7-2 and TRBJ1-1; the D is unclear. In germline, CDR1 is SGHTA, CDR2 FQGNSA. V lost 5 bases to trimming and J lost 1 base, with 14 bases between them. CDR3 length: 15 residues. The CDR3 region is CASSQHGISNTEAFF. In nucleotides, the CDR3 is TGTGCCAGCAGCCAACACGGGATATCGAACACTGAAGCTTTCTTT.

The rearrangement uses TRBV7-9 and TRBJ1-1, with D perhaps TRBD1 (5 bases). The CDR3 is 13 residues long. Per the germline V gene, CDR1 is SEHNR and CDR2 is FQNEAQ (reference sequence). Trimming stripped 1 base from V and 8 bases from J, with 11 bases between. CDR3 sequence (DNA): TGTGCCAGCAGCTTAGTAGGGTCAGGGGAAGCTTTCTTT. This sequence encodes CASSLVGSGEAFF.

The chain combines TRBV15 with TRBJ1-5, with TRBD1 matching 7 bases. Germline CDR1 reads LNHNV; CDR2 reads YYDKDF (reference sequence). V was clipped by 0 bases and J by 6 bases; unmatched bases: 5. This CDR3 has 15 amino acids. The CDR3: CATSREPGGSQPQHF. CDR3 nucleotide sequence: TGTGCCACCAGCAGAGAACCAGGGGGATCTCAGCCCCAGCATTTT.

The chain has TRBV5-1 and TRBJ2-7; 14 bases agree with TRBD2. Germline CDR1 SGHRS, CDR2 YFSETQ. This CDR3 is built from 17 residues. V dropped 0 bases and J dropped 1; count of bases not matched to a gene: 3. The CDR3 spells CASSLGGLAGESYEQYF. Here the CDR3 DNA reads TGCGCCAGCAGCTTGGGGGGACTAGCGGGGGAGTCCTACGAGCAGTACTTC.

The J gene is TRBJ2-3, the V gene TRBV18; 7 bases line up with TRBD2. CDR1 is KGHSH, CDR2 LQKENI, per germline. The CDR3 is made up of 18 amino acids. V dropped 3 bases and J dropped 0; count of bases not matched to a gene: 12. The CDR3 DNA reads TGTGCCAGCTCACCTCGGGGGGTACAGATAACTAGCACAGATACGCAGTATTTT. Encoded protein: CASSPRGVQITSTDTQYF.

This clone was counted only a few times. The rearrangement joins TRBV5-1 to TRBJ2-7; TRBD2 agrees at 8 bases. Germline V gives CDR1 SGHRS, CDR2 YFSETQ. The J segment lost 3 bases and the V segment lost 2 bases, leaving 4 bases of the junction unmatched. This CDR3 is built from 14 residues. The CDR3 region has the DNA TGCGCCAGCAGCTTTTTGCGGGGGGACTACGAGCAGTACTTC. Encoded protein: CASSFLRGDYEQYF.

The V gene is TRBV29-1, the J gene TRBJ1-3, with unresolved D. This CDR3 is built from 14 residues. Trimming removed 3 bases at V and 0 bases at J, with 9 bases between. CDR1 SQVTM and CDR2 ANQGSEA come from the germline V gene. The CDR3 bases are TGCAGCGTTGAGCACGGGTTCTCTGGAAACACCATATATTTT. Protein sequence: CSVEHGFSGNTIYF.

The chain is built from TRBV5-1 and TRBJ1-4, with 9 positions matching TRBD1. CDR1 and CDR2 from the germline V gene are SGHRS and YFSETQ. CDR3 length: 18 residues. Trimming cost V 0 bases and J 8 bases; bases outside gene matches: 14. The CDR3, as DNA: TGCGCCAGCAGCTTGGGGGTCGGTGGGGACAGGGTACGAGAAAAACTGTTTTTT. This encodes CASSLGVGGDRVREKLFF.

The CDR3 loop reads CASSQRTSAKDTQYF. The CDR3, as DNA: TGTGCCAGCAGTCAGCGGACTAGCGCCAAAGATACGCAGTATTTT. The V gene is TRBV28, the J gene TRBJ2-3; 9 positions agree with TRBD2. Per germline, CDR1 MDHEN and CDR2 SYDVKM. This CDR3 spans 15 amino acids. The V segment lost 5 bases and the J segment 5 bases; nucleotides outside the gene matches: 8. The full variable domain, with the rest looked up from reference TRBV28 and TRBJ2-3, is DVKVTQSSRYLVKRTGEKVFLECVQDMDHENMFWYRQDPGLGLRLIYFSYDVKMKEKGDIPEGYSVSREKKERFSLILESASTNQTSMYLCASSQRTSAKDTQYFGPGTRLTVL.

This CDR3 is CASSLEGGGAREQYF. CDR3 bases: TGCGCCAGCAGCTTGGAAGGCGGGGGGGCGAGGGAGCAGTACTTC. The gene calls are TRBV5-1 and TRBJ2-7; 9 positions match TRBD2. J gave up 7 bases and V 0 bases, and 8 bases lay outside the gene matches. The CDR3 is 15 amino acids. Germline V gene lookup returns CDR1 SGHRS and CDR2 YFSETQ.

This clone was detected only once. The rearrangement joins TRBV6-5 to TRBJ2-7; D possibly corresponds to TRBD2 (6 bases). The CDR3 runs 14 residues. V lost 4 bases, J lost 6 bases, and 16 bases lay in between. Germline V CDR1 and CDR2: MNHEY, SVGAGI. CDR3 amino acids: CASSLWRDLSEQYF. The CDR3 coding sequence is TGTGCCAGCAGTTTATGGCGGGATCTGTCCGAGCAGTACTTC.

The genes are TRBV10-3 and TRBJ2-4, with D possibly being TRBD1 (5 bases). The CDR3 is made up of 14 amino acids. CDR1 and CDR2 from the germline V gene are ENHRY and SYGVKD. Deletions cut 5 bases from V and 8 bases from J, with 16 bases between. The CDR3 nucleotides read TGTGCCATCAGTCCCAGGGAACATAAGGACATTCAGTACTTC. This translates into CAISPREHKDIQYF.

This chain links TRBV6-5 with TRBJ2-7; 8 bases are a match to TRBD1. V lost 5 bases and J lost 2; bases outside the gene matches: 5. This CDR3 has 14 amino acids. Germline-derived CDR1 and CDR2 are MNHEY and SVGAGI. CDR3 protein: CASSARQGTYEQYF. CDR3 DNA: TGTGCCAGCAGTGCCCGACAGGGGACCTACGAGCAGTACTTC.

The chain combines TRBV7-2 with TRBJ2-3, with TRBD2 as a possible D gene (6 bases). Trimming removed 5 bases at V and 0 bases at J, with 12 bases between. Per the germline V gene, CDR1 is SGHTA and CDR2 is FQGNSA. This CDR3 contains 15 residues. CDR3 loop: CASSQDYTSTDTQYF. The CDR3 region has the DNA TGTGCCAGCAGCCAGGACTACACTAGCACAGATACGCAGTATTTT.

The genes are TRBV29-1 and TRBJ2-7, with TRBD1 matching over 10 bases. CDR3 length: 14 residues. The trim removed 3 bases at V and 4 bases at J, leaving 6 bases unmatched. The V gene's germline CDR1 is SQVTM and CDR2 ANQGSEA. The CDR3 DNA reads TGCAGCGTTGACCTGAGGGACAGGGGTTACGAGCAGTACTTC. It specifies CSVDLRDRGYEQYF.

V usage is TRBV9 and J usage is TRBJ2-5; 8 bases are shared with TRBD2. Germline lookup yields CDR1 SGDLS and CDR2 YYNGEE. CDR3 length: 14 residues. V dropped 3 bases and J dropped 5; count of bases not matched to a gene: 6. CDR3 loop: CASSGGLAWETQYF. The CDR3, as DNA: TGTGCCAGCAGCGGCGGACTAGCCTGGGAGACCCAGTACTTC.

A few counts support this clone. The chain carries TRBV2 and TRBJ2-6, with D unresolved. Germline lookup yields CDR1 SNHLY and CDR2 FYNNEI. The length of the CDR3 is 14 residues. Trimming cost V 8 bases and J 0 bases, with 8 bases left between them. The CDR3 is CASQAYSGANVLTF. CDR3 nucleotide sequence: TGTGCCAGCCAAGCGTACTCTGGGGCCAACGTCCTGACTTTC.

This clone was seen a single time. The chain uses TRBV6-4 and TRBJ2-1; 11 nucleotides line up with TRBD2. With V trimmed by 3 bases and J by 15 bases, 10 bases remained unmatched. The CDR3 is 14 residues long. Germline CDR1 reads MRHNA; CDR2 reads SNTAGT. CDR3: CASSEQGLAGGLFF. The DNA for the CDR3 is TGTGCCAGCAGTGAACAAGGACTAGCGGGTGGTCTGTTCTTC.

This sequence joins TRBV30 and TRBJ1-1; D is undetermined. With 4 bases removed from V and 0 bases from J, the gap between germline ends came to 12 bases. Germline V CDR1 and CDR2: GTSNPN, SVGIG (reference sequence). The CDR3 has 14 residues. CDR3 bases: TGTGCCTGGAATTACGGTTTAATGAACACTGAAGCTTTCTTT. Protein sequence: CAWNYGLMNTEAFF.

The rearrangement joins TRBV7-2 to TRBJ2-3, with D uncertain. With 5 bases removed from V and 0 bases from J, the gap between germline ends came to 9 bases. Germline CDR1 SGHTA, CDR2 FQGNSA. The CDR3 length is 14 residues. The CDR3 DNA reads TGTGCCAGCAGCCCCACTGTGAGCACAGATACGCAGTATTTT. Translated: CASSPTVSTDTQYF.

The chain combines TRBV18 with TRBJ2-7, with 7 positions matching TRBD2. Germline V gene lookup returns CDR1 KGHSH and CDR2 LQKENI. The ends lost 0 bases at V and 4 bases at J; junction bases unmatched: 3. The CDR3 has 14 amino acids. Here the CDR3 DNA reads TGTGCCAGCTCACCACCGGGGAGGGTTTACGAGCAGTACTTC. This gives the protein CASSPPGRVYEQYF. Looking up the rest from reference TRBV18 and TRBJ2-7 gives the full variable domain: NAGVMQNPRHLVRRRGQEARLRCSPMKGHSHVYWYRQLPEEGLKFMVYLQKENIIDESGMPKERFSAEFPKEGPSILRIQQVVRGDSAAYFCASSPPGRVYEQYFGPGTRLTVT.

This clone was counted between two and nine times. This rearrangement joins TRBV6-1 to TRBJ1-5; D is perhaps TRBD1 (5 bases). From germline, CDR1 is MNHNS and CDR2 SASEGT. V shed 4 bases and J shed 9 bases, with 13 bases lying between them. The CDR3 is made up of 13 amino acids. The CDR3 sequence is CASSVGGDGPQHF. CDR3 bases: TGTGCCAGCAGTGTGGGGGGAGACGGGCCCCAGCATTTT.

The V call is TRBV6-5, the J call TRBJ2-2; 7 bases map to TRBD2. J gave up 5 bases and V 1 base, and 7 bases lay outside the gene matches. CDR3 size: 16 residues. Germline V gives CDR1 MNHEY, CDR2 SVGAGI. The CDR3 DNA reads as TGTGCCAGCAGTTACTTTGGTGGGGGGGGGACCGGGGAGCTGTTTTTT. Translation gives CASSYFGGGGTGELFF.

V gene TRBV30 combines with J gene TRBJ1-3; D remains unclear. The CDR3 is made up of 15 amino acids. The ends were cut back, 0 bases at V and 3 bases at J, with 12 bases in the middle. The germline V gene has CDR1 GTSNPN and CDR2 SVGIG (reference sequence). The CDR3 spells CAWSVDTTHGNTIYF. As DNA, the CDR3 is TGTGCCTGGAGTGTCGACACCACCCATGGAAACACCATATATTTT. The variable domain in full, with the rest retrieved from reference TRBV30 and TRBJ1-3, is SQTIHQWPATLVQPVGSPLSLECTVEGTSNPNLYWYRQAAGRGLQLLFYSVGIGQISSEVPQNLSASRPQDRQFILSSKKLLLSDSGFYLCAWSVDTTHGNTIYFGEGSWLTVV.

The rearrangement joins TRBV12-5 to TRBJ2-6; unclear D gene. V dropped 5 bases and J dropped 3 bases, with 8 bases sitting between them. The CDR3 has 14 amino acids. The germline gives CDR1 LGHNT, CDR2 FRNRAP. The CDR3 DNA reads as TGTGCTAGTGGTCCCGGTTATGGGGCCAACGTCCTGACTTTC. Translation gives CASGPGYGANVLTF.